The 14 T cell receptor beta chains reported below all come from one sample, sequenced in a study of identical twins. A single record per CDR3 protein comes from TCRdb applying MiXCR to the 5' RACE reads. The sample consists of 1.5 million to 2 million distinct CDR3 sequences, about 31% of them appearing once. The sample was cord blood. These receptors all stem from a newborn girl in good health.

The sample holds a few counts of this clonotype. The V and J genes are TRBV20-1 and TRBJ2-7; D gene uncertain. Germline V gene data show CDR1 as DFQATT and CDR2 as SNEGSKA (reference sequence). The CDR3 runs to 15 residues. The V and J ends lost 3 bases and 3 bases respectively, with 18 bases between them. The CDR3: CSARRRRWGYYEQYF. Written as DNA, the CDR3 is TGCAGTGCTAGGAGAAGACGGTGGGGATACTACGAGCAGTACTTC.

Worth noting for this clonotype: A junction end diverges from the germline sequence, so it may reflect a read error. This chain uses TRBV29-1 with TRBJ1-2; D is unclear. The CDR3 contains 12 residues. The germline gives CDR1 SQVTM, CDR2 ANQGSEA. The CDR3 loop is CSVEDREGGCTF. CDR3 nucleotides: TGCAGCGTTGAAGATCGGGAGGGTGGCTGCACCTTC.

This chain joins TRBV5-1 and TRBJ1-4; a possible D gene is TRBD1 (5 bases). The CDR3 has 14 residues. Germline V gene lookup returns CDR1 SGHRS and CDR2 YFSETQ. Between the trimmed V and J ends, which lost 6 bases and 1 base, there was a span of 10 bases. CDR3 sequence (DNA): TGCGCCAGCACGTGGGGGGAAACTAATGAAAAACTGTTTTTT. Its protein product is CASTWGETNEKLFF. Using reference TRBV5-1 and TRBJ1-4 for the parts outside the CDR3, the full variable domain is KAGVTQTPRYLIKTRGQQVTLSCSPISGHRSVSWYQQTPGQGLQFLFEYFSETQRNKGNFPGRFSGRQFSNSRSEMNVSTLELGDSALYLCASTWGETNEKLFFGSGTQLSVL.

This clonotype occurred many times. V is TRBV20-1 and J is TRBJ2-3; D not resolved. CDR3 length: 12 residues. The V gene's germline CDR1 is DFQATT and CDR2 SNEGSKA (reference sequence). V shed 0 bases and J shed 6 bases, with 7 bases lying between them. CDR3 residues: CSARDRLDTQYF. As DNA, the CDR3 is TGCAGTGCTAGAGATCGCCTGGATACGCAGTATTTT.

V usage is TRBV2 and J usage is TRBJ1-4, with TRBD1 matching over 9 bases. With V trimmed by 6 bases and J by 8 bases, 10 bases remained unmatched. CDR3 size: 15 residues. Germline V CDR1 and CDR2: SNHLY, FYNNEI. The CDR3 bases are TGTGCCAGCAGCCCCCTGACAGGGGGAGTAGAAAAACTGTTTTTT. Protein product: CASSPLTGGVEKLFF.

This clonotype was observed a handful of times. J is TRBJ2-3 and V is TRBV12-3 or TRBV12-4, with 11 bases that match TRBD2. V was clipped by 6 bases and J by 4 bases; unmatched bases: 6. The CDR3 has 15 residues. This CDR3 reads CASSPTLAGADTQYF. The CDR3 DNA reads as TGTGCCAGCAGCCCGACACTAGCGGGAGCAGATACGCAGTATTTT.

The sample holds many counts of this clonotype. V and J are TRBV7-9 and TRBJ2-3; a weak D match, TRBD2 (5 bases). The CDR3 runs 14 residues. Germline-derived CDR1 and CDR2 are SEHNR and FQNEAQ (reference sequence). V was trimmed by 0 bases and J by 4 bases, leaving 8 bases between them. The CDR3 sequence is CASSLAGAADTQYF. The DNA for the CDR3 is TGTGCCAGCAGCTTAGCGGGAGCAGCAGATACGCAGTATTTT. The full variable domain, rest sourced from reference TRBV7-9 and TRBJ2-3, is DTGVSQNPRHKITKRGQNVTFRCDPISEHNRLYWYRQTLGQGPEFLTYFQNEAQLEKSRLLSDRFSAERPKGSFSTLEIQRTEQGDSAMYLCASSLAGAADTQYFGPGTRLTVL.

The V call is TRBV24-1, the J call TRBJ2-5; D is uncertain. The CDR3 has 13 residues. V was shortened by 0 bases and J by 4 bases, with 5 bases between the two germline ends. CDR1 is KGHDR, CDR2 SFDVKD, per germline. Here the CDR3 reads CATSDLETETQYF. DNA for the CDR3: TGTGCCACCAGTGATTTGGAGACAGAGACCCAGTACTTC.

The J gene is TRBJ2-5, the V gene TRBV6-5; weak D call: TRBD2 (6 bases). The CDR3 consists of 16 residues. Trimming stripped 0 bases from V and 11 bases from J, with 22 bases between. Germline lookup yields CDR1 MNHEY and CDR2 SVGAGI. CDR3 DNA: TGTGCCAGCAGTTACTCGCTTGGGAGGTTCCGCAATGAGCAGTACTTC. This gives the protein CASSYSLGRFRNEQYF.

The chain carries TRBV2 and TRBJ1-6; TRBD1 is a possible D gene (6 bases). This CDR3 region has 14 residues. Germline-derived CDR1 and CDR2 are SNHLY and FYNNEI. Deletions cut 2 bases from V and 8 bases from J, with 10 bases between. CDR3 nucleotides: TGTGCCAGCAGTGAAAGCAGGGGATATTCACCCCTCCACTTT. The encoded protein is CASSESRGYSPLHF.

V and J are TRBV7-2 and TRBJ1-2; 7 bases are shared with TRBD1. CDR1 is SGHTA and CDR2 is FQGNSA in the germline V gene. The length of the CDR3 is 14 residues. The trim removed 2 bases at V and 6 bases at J, leaving 6 bases unmatched. The CDR3 bases are TGTGCCAGCAGCTTAACTACAGGGGTTGATGGCTACACCTTC. It specifies CASSLTTGVDGYTF.

This clonotype showed up just a few times. The chain is built from TRBV14 and TRBJ1-1, with 9 bases aligning to TRBD1. V gave up 5 bases and J gave up 6 bases; unmatched junction bases: 4. CDR3 length equals 13 residues. Looked up from germline, CDR1 is SGHDN and CDR2 is FVKESK. This chain's CDR3 is CASSIQGAAEAFF. CDR3 nucleotides: TGTGCCAGCAGCATACAGGGGGCGGCTGAAGCTTTCTTT.

J is TRBJ2-7 and V is TRBV10-3; TRBD1 matches 7 bases. V shed 6 bases and J 5 bases; nucleotides not matched to a gene: 1. Germline CDR1 and CDR2: ENHRY and SYGVKD. The CDR3 loop spans 11 amino acids. The chain's CDR3 is CAIRGQDEQYF. The CDR3 nucleotides are TGTGCCATCAGAGGACAGGACGAGCAGTACTTC.

The J gene is TRBJ2-3, the V gene TRBV12-3 or TRBV12-4, with D perhaps matching TRBD1 or TRBD2 (7 bases each). The CDR3 runs 16 residues. V dropped 4 bases and J dropped 5 bases, with 19 bases sitting between them. This CDR3 reads CASSWGEGAALDTQYF. The CDR3 bases are TGTGCCAGCAGTTGGGGGGAGGGGGCGGCATTAGATACGCAGTATTTT.